These T cell receptor beta chains were read from a single sample in a study of PD-1 blockade in classical Hodgkin lymphoma. Only in-frame clones appear in the TCRdb table, and some are missing; sequencing was by immunoSEQ multiplex PCR. The table records more than 25,000 clones, about nine tenths of them present only once. This specimen was peripheral blood mononuclear cells (PBMCs), taken at baseline. These receptors were taken from a human donor with classical Hodgkin lymphoma. Each CDR3 is given with its conserved first and last residue. A D gene is named only where the DNA matches it firmly. Rows may omit the clone size; those that give it use once, few, many or a size class.

V gene	clone size	D gene	J gene	CDR3 length	CDR3 DNA	CDR3 protein
TRBV7-2	once	NA	TRBJ2-7	11	TGTGCCAGCAGCCTCTCCTACGAGCAGTACTTC	CASSLSYEQYF
TRBV29-1	NA	TRBD1	TRBJ1-3	16	TGCAGCGTTCTGGACAGGTTAGCTATCTCTGGAAACACCATATATTTT	CSVLDRLAISGNTIYF
TRBV2	NA	TRBD1	TRBJ1-4	15	TGTGCCAGCAGTGAGACAGGGGGAGGAGGCGAAAAACTGTTTTTT	CASSETGGGGEKLFF
TRBV5-1	NA	NA	TRBJ1-1	13	TGCGCCAGCAGCGAACAGGGGAACACTGAAGCTTTCTTT	CASSEQGNTEAFF
TRBV5-6	NA	TRBD1	TRBJ1-4	13	TGTGCCAGCAGCTTGACAGGGGATGAAAAACTGTTTTTT	CASSLTGDEKLFF
TRBV5-1	NA	TRBD2	TRBJ2-5	14	TGCGCCAGCACCTTGGCGGGGGGCCAAGAGACCCAGTACTTC	CASTLAGGQETQYF
TRBV4-3	NA	NA	TRBJ1-2	14	TGCGCCAGCAGCCAAGATCAGGGTAACTATGGCTACACCTTC	CASSQDQGNYGYTF
TRBV5-1	NA	NA	TRBJ2-2	15	TGCGCCAGCAGCCAAACGACTACGGACACCGGGGAGCTGTTTTTT	CASSQTTTDTGELFF
TRBV30	NA	NA	TRBJ1-5	12	TGTGCCTGGGAGTACGGCGGTCAGCCCCAGCATTTT	CAWEYGGQPQHF
TRBV5-1	NA	NA	TRBJ2-7	14	TGCGCCAGCAGCTCTGACTACAGGGACTACGAGCAGTACTTC	CASSSDYRDYEQYF
TRBV4-2	few	NA	TRBJ1-6	13	TGTGCCAGCAGCCAAAATCTGGATTCACCCCTCCACTTT	CASSQNLDSPLHF
TRBV2	NA	NA	TRBJ1-2	14	TGTGCCAGCAGTGTAGAGGGCAAGAACTATGGCTACACCTTC	CASSVEGKNYGYTF
TRBV6-6	NA	NA	TRBJ1-1	12	TGTGCCAGCAGTCCTCGGAACACTGAAGCTTTCTTT	CASSPRNTEAFF
TRBV6-5	NA	NA	TRBJ1-6	15	TGTGCCACCTACCCCGGGACGGCGCTCAATTCACCCCTCCACTTT	CATYPGTALNSPLHF
TRBV6-4	NA	TRBD2	TRBJ2-3	16	TGTGCCAGCAGTTCTTCTAGCGGGGGGATCACAGATACGCAGTATTTT	CASSSSSGGITDTQYF
TRBV7-2	NA	NA	TRBJ2-1	15	TGTGCCAGCAGCCCCGCATCCCTACAGGGCAATGAGCAGTTCTTC	CASSPASLQGNEQFF
TRBV4-2	NA	TRBD2	TRBJ2-3	17	TGTGCCAGCAGCCAAAGTCTAGCGGGGGGGCGCGGAGATACGCAGTATTTT	CASSQSLAGGRGDTQYF
TRBV2	NA	TRBD2	TRBJ2-1	18	TGTGCCAGCAGTGACCCCTTTCTATCTAGCGGGGGGGTGGATGAGCAGTTCTTC	CASSDPFLSSGGVDEQFF
TRBV5-1	NA	NA	TRBJ2-6	15	TGCGCCAGCAGCTTGTCTGTCTCTGGGGCCAACGTCCTGACTTTC	CASSLSVSGANVLTF
TRBV5-1	NA	NA	TRBJ1-4	15	TGCGCCAGCAGCTTGGGTGCAGGGGAGGGAGAAAAACTGTTTTTT	CASSLGAGEGEKLFF
TRBV29-1	NA	NA	TRBJ2-1	14	TGCAGCGTTTCCGTACAAAGCTCCTACAATGAGCAGTTCTTC	CSVSVQSSYNEQFF
TRBV5-8	NA	NA	TRBJ1-3	14	TGTGCCAGCAGCTTGGTGACTAACGGAAACACCATATATTTT	CASSLVTNGNTIYF
TRBV7-2	NA	NA	TRBJ2-3	18	TGTGCCAGCAGTTATTCCCGCAGGGGCGTAGGTGGCACAGATACGCAGTATTTT	CASSYSRRGVGGTDTQYF
TRBV10-3	NA	TRBD2	TRBJ2-5	13	TGTGCCATCTCCAAGCGGGGCCAAGAGACCCAGTACTTC	CAISKRGQETQYF
TRBV7-8	NA	NA	TRBJ2-7	13	TGTGCCAGCAGCCCCCCTGGCAGGGACGAGCAGTACTTC	CASSPPGRDEQYF
TRBV2	NA	NA	TRBJ1-1	13	TGTGCCAGCAGTGGACAGTTGAACACTGAAGCTTTCTTT	CASSGQLNTEAFF
TRBV14	once	NA	TRBJ2-7	14	TGTGCCAGCAGCCAAGTCAGGGTTGGTGGCGAGCAGTACTTC	CASSQVRVGGEQYF
TRBV14	NA	NA	TRBJ1-3	14	TGTGCCAGCAGAGATGCAGGGACTGGAAACACCATATATTTT	CASRDAGTGNTIYF
TRBV5-1	NA	TRBD1	TRBJ2-1	15	TGCGCCAGCAGCTCGACAGGGGGATACTACAATGAGCAGTTCTTC	CASSSTGGYYNEQFF
TRBV5-1	NA	TRBD2	TRBJ2-5	16	TGCGCCAGCAGCTTGGAGGGACTAGCGGGGGGAGAGACCCAGTACTTC	CASSLEGLAGGETQYF
TRBV2	NA	NA	TRBJ2-5	13	TGTGCCAGCAGACCACAGGGTAGAGAGACCCAGTACTTC	CASRPQGRETQYF
TRBV5-1	few	NA	TRBJ2-2	14	TGCGCCAGCAGACGTCAAGGGAACACCGGGGAGCTGTTTTTT	CASRRQGNTGELFF
TRBV28	once	TRBD1	TRBJ2-7	14	TGTGCCAGCAGCTTACGCAGGGGGATAGACGAGCAGTACTTC	CASSLRRGIDEQYF
TRBV7-8	NA	NA	TRBJ1-1	14	TGTGCCAGCAGCTTAGTACAGGGCGGGACTGAAGCTTTCTTT	CASSLVQGGTEAFF
TRBV5-1	few	TRBD2	TRBJ2-3	16	TGCGCCAGCAGCTTGGGGGCTAGCGGGGCCACAGATACGCAGTATTTT	CASSLGASGATDTQYF
TRBV4-3	NA	TRBD1	TRBJ2-7	16	TGCGCCAGCAGCCACATTACGGGACAGGGCCCCTACGAGCAGTACTTC	CASSHITGQGPYEQYF
TRBV19	few	NA	TRBJ1-6	15	TGTGCCAGTAGTAGGGGCGACAGGTATAATTCACCCCTCCACTTT	CASSRGDRYNSPLHF
TRBV19	NA	TRBD2	TRBJ2-1	15	TGTGCCAGTGGTTTATTAGCGGGGGCGAACAATGAGCAGTTCTTC	CASGLLAGANNEQFF
TRBV7-8	NA	TRBD1	TRBJ2-7	13	TGTGCCAGCAGCTTCGGACAGGGGGGCGAGCAGTACTTC	CASSFGQGGEQYF
TRBV18	NA	TRBD1	TRBJ1-1	13	TGTGCCAGCTCCCCGCCGGGACAGAGGGAAGCTTTCTTT	CASSPPGQREAFF
TRBV21-1	NA	NA	TRBJ1-1	14	TGTGCCAGCAGCAAATCTACAGGGGTCACTGAAGCTTTCTTT	CASSKSTGVTEAFF
TRBV19	NA	TRBD1	TRBJ2-2	15	TGTGCCAGTAGTATTAGACAGGGAATGCCCGGGGAGCTGTTTTTT	CASSIRQGMPGELFF
TRBV5-1	NA	NA	TRBJ2-4	15	TGCGCCAGCAGCTTGGAAGGGGGGAGTGAAAACATTCAGTACTTC	CASSLEGGSENIQYF
TRBV5-1	NA	NA	TRBJ2-3	15	TGCGCCAGCAGCTTGGGTGGACAGAGGGGCGATACGCAGTATTTT	CASSLGGQRGDTQYF
TRBV6-5	few	TRBD2	TRBJ2-5	15	TGTGCCAGCAGTTACGAGGGACTAGCTGCGGAGACCCAGTACTTC	CASSYEGLAAETQYF
TRBV14	NA	TRBD1	TRBJ1-2	13	TGTGCCAGCAGCCGGGGACAGGGGTCTGGCTACACCTTC	CASSRGQGSGYTF
TRBV5-1	NA	TRBD1	TRBJ1-1	15	TGCGCCAGCAGCCACCAGGGACAGGGGAACACTGAAGCTTTCTTT	CASSHQGQGNTEAFF
TRBV5-1	NA	NA	TRBJ1-2	13	TGCGCCAGCAGCGTTGGCGGGGGCTATGGCTACACCTTC	CASSVGGGYGYTF
TRBV2	NA	NA	TRBJ1-1	15	TGTGCCGACGCCATACGGGGGGCTGGGAGCACTGAAGCTTTCTTT	CADAIRGAGSTEAFF
TRBV7-9	NA	NA	TRBJ2-1	15	TGTGCCAGCAGCTTCTGGCAGGGGTCCTACAATGAGCAGTTCTTC	CASSFWQGSYNEQFF
TRBV5-4	NA	NA	TRBJ2-5	13	TGTGCCAGCAGCTTGGAAGGGGGAGAGACCCAGTACTTC	CASSLEGGETQYF
TRBV5-1	NA	TRBD1	TRBJ1-4	16	TGCGCCAGCAGCAGTACCGGGACAGGGGATAATGAAAAACTGTTTTTT	CASSSTGTGDNEKLFF
TRBV27	NA	TRBD1	TRBJ1-2	15	TGTGCCAGCAGTCCCCTCGGACAGGGGGCCTATGGCTACACCTTC	CASSPLGQGAYGYTF
TRBV9	NA	NA	TRBJ2-7	14	TGTGCCAGCAGCGTAGACAGGGCACAGAGAAAGCAGTACTTC	CASSVDRAQRKQYF
TRBV5-1	once	TRBD1	TRBJ2-7	16	TGCGCCAGCAGCTTGGAAAAACAGGGGTTCTCCTACGAGCAGTACTTC	CASSLEKQGFSYEQYF
TRBV18	NA	NA	TRBJ1-2	15	TGTGCCAGCTCACACCGAGGGGGGATTAACTATGGCTACACCTTC	CASSHRGGINYGYTF